This TCR beta chain originates from a study of OX40 agonist ivuxolimab in advanced cancers. Per the germline V gene, CDR1 is SGHKS and CDR2 is YYEKEE (reference sequence). Germline trimming cut 4 bases from V and 3 bases from J; bases unmatched to any gene: 7. The CDR3 loop spans 15 amino acids. Sequencing used immunoSEQ multiplex PCR; TCRdb keeps in-frame clones, though not all of them. The top ten hold more than 10% of the sample, which has about 53,000 clones, 84% seen once. This clone has just one count. Its antigen is unknown. Broader study findings: Clonal expansion was seen in CD4+ and CD8+ blood T cells by week 6 at 0.1 to 3.0 mg/kg.

Sequences were derived from CD4+ or CD8+ T cells sorted from blood, sampled in a trial of the OX40 agonist ivuxolimab. V usage is TRBV5-5 and J usage is TRBJ1-2, with 9 positions matching TRBD1. This receptor was identified in an adult with an advanced solid tumor such as melanoma, head and neck, liver or kidney cancer. This chain's CDR3 is CASSAAGTGHYGYTF. CDR3 sequence (DNA): TGTGCCAGCAGCGCAGCAGGGACAGGGCACTATGGCTACACCTTC.